These 3 T cell receptor delta chains came from one sample sequenced in a study of γδ T cells in repeated Plasmodium falciparum infection. TCRdb reapplied CATT to the multiplex PCR reads. Here the sample spans about 89,000 delta-chain clones, roughly 1.4% being singletons. Flow sorting of PBMC yielded separate Vgamma9/Vdelta2+ and Vdelta2-negative gammadelta T cell populations for bulk repertoire analysis. Input material: gamma-delta T cells from blood. The receptors here all came from a pool of human donors (malaria-infected and uninfected, not separated).

There are many counts of this clone. TCRdb's listed protein matches a much larger clone and diverges from this DNA's translation at residue 10, likely through a read error; the protein shown comes from the DNA. V gene TRDV2 combines with J gene TRDJ1; D is ambiguous. TCRdb does not report a J gene; here it was assigned by matching the DNA to germline references. V gave up 0 bases and J gave up 0 bases, with 16 bases separating them. Looked up from germline, CDR1 is GEAIGNYY and CDR2 is EKD. There are 17 residues in the CDR3. The CDR3 here is CACDTVDKGAHTDKLIF. The CDR3 DNA is TGTGCCTGTGACACCGTCGATAAAGGTGCACACACCGATAAACTCATCTTT.

Comment on this clone: The protein TCRdb gives is from a much larger clone and does not agree with this DNA's translation at residue 3, likely a read error; the protein shown here comes from the DNA. The rearrangement joins TRDV1 to TRDJ3; 9 positions agree with TRDD2. The J gene, absent from TCRdb, was called here by matching the DNA to germline. From germline, CDR1 is TSWWSYY and CDR2 QGS. This CDR3 region has 25 residues. The CDR3 DNA follows: TGTGCTCCTGGGGAACTTTATTTTCCTTCCTACTTGTGGGGGAGAGTGCTCCGGGACACCCGACAGATGTTTTTC. The encoded protein is CAPGELYFPSYLWGRVLRDTRQMFF.

A few counts support this clone. Translating this DNA gives a protein that differs at residue 11 from the TCRdb one, which belongs to a much larger clone; a read error is likely, and the protein shown is this translation. The chain joins TRDV1 to TRDJ1; D is perhaps TRDD2 (5 bases). The germline V gene encodes CDR1 TSWWSYY and CDR2 QGS. V was trimmed by 0 bases and J by 5 bases, leaving 19 bases between them. This CDR3 region has 17 residues. The CDR3: CALGELGPKAVGDKLIF. In DNA, the CDR3 is TGTGCTCTTGGGGAACTGGGTCCTAAGGCCGTAGGTGATAAACTCATCTTT.